This TCR beta chain was recovered during a study of blood T cells in healthy people across ages (dated by TCRdb to 2015 to 2017). Study-level background: In model experiments, roughly one uniquely barcoded TCR beta cDNA molecule per two T cells was captured by template switching. The study measured age-related changes in TCR beta repertoire diversity using deep sequencing normalized with unique cDNA molecular identifiers. The donors were split into four age groups: young (average 16 years), middle-aged (roughly 39), aged (about 56) and long-lived (over 80). To avoid experimental bias, donors of different ages were distributed randomly across sequencing lanes. Using the same blood draw, the study looked at two additional independent replicas of 1 million unique cDNA reads for two donors, one aged 18 to 30 and the other aged 80 or older. Study-level results and caveats: Since profiling was done on bulk unsorted PBMCs, naive and antigen-experienced compartments could not be conclusively compared. The long-lived group showed more naive CD4+ T cells, fewer expanded clones and increased TCR diversity than the aged group, suggesting age selection. There was a strong correlation between observed TCR beta diversity and the percentage of naive T cells measured by flow cytometry. Observed TCR beta diversity per million T cells fell roughly linearly with age, and a significant reduction was already apparent by age around 40. The CMV infection status of donors was not known, potentially confounding age-related changes in expanded clonotypes. Estimates of total diversity based on one million sequenced T cells were regarded as lower bounds and as underestimates.

Reading the germline V gene (reference sequence) gives CDR1 MNHEY and CDR2 SMNVEV. The V end gives up 6 bases and the J end 7 bases, leaving 10 bases in the junction not matched to a gene. Measured from the cysteine to the phenylalanine, the CDR3 is 16 residues long. Only the CDR3 portion is preserved as DNA: 48 bases, with reading frame beginning at the first base. This clonotype was seen a handful of times. What antigen it recognizes has not been identified. There are no base qualities to consult, and no much larger clone falls within one base. Library preparation employed 5' RACE. Sequenced using an Illumina HiSeq 2500. A second about 7 to 11 cycle PCR used a sample-barcoded 5' primer and a J-beta primer mix. A template-switch 5' adaptor carrying 12 random nucleotides introduced a unique molecular identifier onto each TCR beta cDNA molecule. At least 3 million CDR3-containing paired-end reads were obtained from each sample. All of the RNA was converted into first-strand cDNA using the Mint cDNA synthesis kit, with a TRBC-specific oligonucleotide serving as the primer. After uracil-DNA glycosylase treatment, a first 18-cycle PCR used universal primers M1SS and BC2_uni_R on all cDNA. Per the source publication's procedure: For normalization, 1 million high-quality reads were randomly selected from each sample, with every read carrying a distinct molecular identifier. Reads with shared molecular identifiers were discarded instead of being binned into consensus sequences. MiTCR, run with a Q25 quality threshold and the strictest error-elimination algorithm, handled CDR3 identification, clonotype clustering and error correction. A nonparametric unseen species model with Euler transformation was used to estimate a lower bound on total TCR beta diversity. TCRdb took the public reads, trimmed them with fastp at Q25, ran MiXCR for clone calling and kept in-frame beta chains. Under each unique CDR3 protein, matching rows form one entry showing the most common genes and DNA. These V and J calls derive from TCRdb rather than the authors' analysis. Present in this sample are 1 million to 1.2 million distinct CDR3 sequences, roughly two fifths of which were seen just once. The ten most abundant clones make up around 13% of the sample.

Systemically healthy Caucasian individuals from Russia, around 39 in total and aged roughly 6 to 90 years, were included as donors. About 10 milliliters of peripheral blood were collected from each donor into EDTA-treated Vacutainer tubes. PBMCs were isolated by Ficoll-Paque density-gradient centrifugation, with at least 6 million obtained per sample. Trizol reagent was used to extract total RNA from PBMCs, with at least 6 micrograms per sample. The percentages of naive CD45RAhigh/CD27high T cells were determined by flow cytometry on a PBMC aliquot from every donor. The TCR originated in a man aged 18 to 29 in good health. In this chain, TRBV27 is recombined with TRBJ2-1, with 12 junctional bases fitting TRBD1. The sequenced sample consisted of blood. The DNA sequence is TGTGCCAGCAGCGGTCCGGGACAGGGGGCGTGGAATGAGCAGTTCTTC. This encodes CASSGPGQGAWNEQFF.